This T cell receptor (beta chain) originates from a study of blood T cell repertoires in COVID-19. About the research overall: There were acute and convalescent COVID-19 samples, and they came from the United States, Italy and Spain.

There are 13 residues in the CDR3. Germline V gene data show CDR1 as SNHLY and CDR2 as FYNNEI. Trimming took 3 bases from V and 9 from J, leaving 12 bases between them. Per the original methods: Estimated nucleated cell counts came from reference gene primer amplification. Assay: immunoSEQ multiplex PCR; the TCRdb copy retains only in-frame clones and omits some. For V, J and clone size, that table is used; D and trimming come from the DNA. This sample has some 490,000 clones, with more than 85% found just once. Cohort 3 donors were reported recovered after two negative PCRs, clearance, or symptom resolution.

The origin of this receptor is a woman aged 60-75 years who had recovered from COVID-19. The sample taken for sequencing was PBMCs or T cells enriched from blood (not recorded which). This rearrangement joins TRBV2 to TRBJ2-1; D is possibly TRBD2 (5 bases). The CDR3 loop reads CASSESGWGEQFF. CDR3 sequence (DNA): TGTGCCAGCAGTGAGTCGGGGTGGGGTGAGCAGTTCTTC.